Listed here are 7 T cell receptor beta chains from one sample, sequenced in a study of cytomegalovirus exposure and HLA in healthy donors. Researchers ran the PCR with 60 Vbeta and 13 Jbeta primers. Profiled with immunoSEQ multiplex PCR; TCRdb holds only in-frame clones, not every one. The repertoire holds approximately 96,000 clones, with around two thirds as singletons. The sequencing input was PBMCs. These receptors were taken from a male donor in good health and CMV-seronegative.

The chain couples TRBV6-5 to TRBJ2-2, with TRBD1 as a possible D gene (5 bases). Trimming pared 4 bases from V and 3 bases from J, leaving 9 bases between. The germline V gene has CDR1 MNHEY and CDR2 SVGAGI. The CDR3 has 14 residues. The CDR3 loop reads CASSSGWDTGELFF. CDR3 sequence (DNA): TGTGCCAGCAGTTCAGGGTGGGACACCGGGGAGCTGTTTTTT.

This clone was recorded once. The chain links TRBV15 to TRBJ2-7; 7 nucleotides agree with TRBD1. J lost 4 bases, V lost 4 bases, and 4 bases had no gene match. Looked up from germline, CDR1 is LNHNV and CDR2 is YYDKDF (reference sequence). This CDR3 comprises 13 residues. As DNA, the CDR3 is TGTGCCACCAGCACAGGACAGGTTTACGAGCAGTACTTC. Translating gives CATSTGQVYEQYF. Drawing the rest from reference TRBV15 and TRBJ2-7, the complete variable domain is DAMVIQNPRYQVTQFGKPVTLSCSQTLNHNVMYWYQQKSSQAPKLLFHYYDKDFNNEADTPDNFQSRRPNTSFCFLDIRSPGLGDTAMYLCATSTGQVYEQYFGPGTRLTVT.

The rearrangement links TRBV6-5 to TRBJ1-4, with a tentative D call TRBD1 (6 bases). Germline values: CDR1 MNHEY, CDR2 SVGAGI. The V end lost 4 bases, the J end lost 0 bases, and 12 bases lay between the germline ends. The CDR3 length is 16 residues. The CDR3 is CASSSQGFATNEKLFF. In nucleotides, the CDR3 is TGTGCCAGCAGTTCCCAGGGGTTTGCAACTAATGAAAAACTGTTTTTT.

The chain uses TRBV5-1 and TRBJ1-1; no clear D. There are 16 residues in the CDR3. Germline CDR1 SGHRS, CDR2 YFSETQ. V gave up 1 base and J gave up 1 base, with 14 bases separating them. CDR3 residues: CASSLYHGVTNTEAFF. CDR3 DNA sequence: TGCGCCAGCAGCTTGTACCACGGGGTAACGAACACTGAAGCTTTCTTT. The full variable domain, in which reference TRBV5-1 and TRBJ1-1 provide the parts outside the CDR3, is KAGVTQTPRYLIKTRGQQVTLSCSPISGHRSVSWYQQTPGQGLQFLFEYFSETQRNKGNFPGRFSGRQFSNSRSEMNVSTLELGDSALYLCASSLYHGVTNTEAFFGQGTRLTVV.

V gene TRBV5-5 combines with J gene TRBJ2-5; D may be TRBD1 (5 bases). V gave up 4 bases and J gave up 3 bases, with 13 bases separating them. This CDR3 contains 14 residues. CDR1 is SGHKS, CDR2 YYEKEE, per germline (reference sequence). DNA of the CDR3: TGTGCCAGCAGCCCAGACAGCTACGAAGAGACCCAGTACTTC. It translates to CASSPDSYEETQYF. Variable domain in full (rest from reference TRBV5-5 and TRBJ2-5): DAGVTQSPTHLIKTRGQQVTLRCSPISGHKSVSWYQQVLGQGPQFIFQYYEKEERGRGNFPDRFSARQFPNYSSELNVNALLLGDSALYLCASSPDSYEETQYFGPGTRLLVL.

J is TRBJ1-5 and V is TRBV28; 8 bases line up with TRBD1. The CDR3 contains 16 residues. Trimming took 5 bases from V and 4 from J; bases not matched to a gene: 10. Per the germline V gene, CDR1 is MDHEN and CDR2 is SYDVKM. The DNA for the CDR3 is TGTGCCAGCAGTCTCCACTCGGGACAGGTGAATCAGCCCCAGCATTTT. Its protein product is CASSLHSGQVNQPQHF.

V gene TRBV6-5 combines with J gene TRBJ2-2; D is uncertain. CDR1 is MNHEY and CDR2 is SVGAGI in the germline V gene. Trimming cost V 3 bases and J 0 bases, with 8 bases left between them. This CDR3 is built from 15 residues. CDR3 in amino acids: CASSYGPSNTGELFF. CDR3 sequence (DNA): TGTGCCAGCAGTTATGGCCCTTCGAACACCGGGGAGCTGTTTTTT.